This T cell receptor (beta chain) was sequenced in a study of T cell responses to AZD1222 COVID-19 vaccine. Whole-study findings and limits: Targeting of unmutated variant regions was reportedly seen in nearly half of spike-specific TCRs. The study sampled repertoires only after the peak T cell response. AZD1222 recipients seropositive at baseline numbered only five to seven.

Assay: immunoSEQ multiplex PCR; the TCRdb copy retains only in-frame clones and omits some. There are some 140,000 clones in the sample; 93% occur only once, and more than 0.7% lies in the top ten. The CDR3 has 20 residues. Details on this clone: Its antigen is still unknown.

The rearrangement uses TRBV21-1 and TRBJ1-3. TRBV21-1 is marked as a pseudogene. The TCR was taken from an adult in good health. Here the sequenced sample was peripheral blood, taken on day 0 of AZD1222 vaccination. CDR3 sequence (DNA): TGTGCCAGCAGCAAAGCCCCTGCACCCACCGGACGGATCTCTGGAAACACCATATATTTT. The encoded protein is CASSKAPAPTGRISGNTIYF.